The 10 T cell receptor beta chains presented below share a single source sample, sequenced in a study of cytomegalovirus exposure and HLA in healthy donors. PCR primers comprised 60 Vbeta and 13 Jbeta primers. Profiled with immunoSEQ multiplex PCR; TCRdb holds only in-frame clones, not every one. This sample has roughly 160,000 clones; 80% to 90% occur once, and the top ten carry roughly 7.5%. Sequenced material: PBMCs. All receptors derive from a woman aged 30 to 39 in good health and CMV-seropositive.

Comment on this clone: Additional DNA sequences in this sample encode the identical CDR3. The CDR3 loop is CASSLEQGYTEAFF. The CDR3 DNA follows: TGTGCCAGCAGCTTAGAGCAGGGATACACTGAAGCTTTCTTT. This rearrangement joins TRBV7-2 to TRBJ1-1, with a tentative D call TRBD1 (5 bases). The CDR3 covers 14 residues. The ends were cut back, 1 base at V and 3 bases at J, with 9 bases in the middle. Looked up from germline, CDR1 is SGHTA and CDR2 is FQGNSA.

The chain recombines TRBV7-3 with TRBJ2-5; D is uncertain. Germline-derived CDR1 and CDR2 are SGHTA and FQGTGA. CDR3 length equals 14 residues. Deletions cut 5 bases from V and 1 base from J, with 11 bases between. Here the CDR3 reads CASSPSAAQETQYF. The CDR3 DNA reads as TGTGCCAGCAGCCCCTCGGCGGCCCAAGAGACCCAGTACTTC.

This sequence joins TRBV4-2 and TRBJ2-3; 7 positions match TRBD2. In germline, CDR1 is LGHNA, CDR2 YNFKEQ. This CDR3 spans 15 amino acids. V was pared by 1 base and J by 6 bases, with 7 bases of the junction left unmatched. Written as DNA, the CDR3 is TGTGCCAGCAGCCAAGTTGATACTAGCGTGGATACGCAGTATTTT. As protein: CASSQVDTSVDTQYF.

This sequence joins TRBV29-1 and TRBJ2-7; 9 nucleotides align to TRBD1. Germline-derived CDR1 and CDR2 are SQVTM and ANQGSEA. CDR3 length: 13 amino acids. Unmatched junction bases numbered 11, after V lost 7 bases and J lost 7 bases. CDR3 sequence: CSASGQGLREQYF. CDR3 coding DNA: TGCAGCGCCTCGGGACAGGGACTTAGGGAGCAGTACTTC.

The chain couples TRBV7-8 to TRBJ1-4, with 8 bases lining up with TRBD1. Germline CDR1 SGHVS, CDR2 FQNEAQ. The J segment lost 8 bases and the V segment lost 0 bases, leaving 11 bases of the junction unmatched. The CDR3 is 17 amino acids. CDR3 residues: CASSLASKQGAREKLFF. CDR3 in DNA: TGTGCCAGCAGCTTAGCAAGCAAGCAGGGGGCGCGGGAAAAACTGTTTTTT.

This chain connects TRBV4-1 to TRBJ2-2; D perhaps matches TRBD1 (6 bases). The CDR3 is 14 amino acids. Trimming took off 1 base at V and 12 bases at J, with 15 bases between the two ends. Germline CDR1 reads MGHRA; CDR2 reads YSYEKL. The CDR3 region has the DNA TGCGCCAGCAGCCAAGGTCAGGGACACCAAAAGCTGTTTTTT. Protein sequence: CASSQGQGHQKLFF.

The chain uses TRBV27 and TRBJ1-5; 10 nucleotides line up with TRBD1. This CDR3 has 19 residues. Germline V CDR1 and CDR2: MNHEY, SMNVEV (reference sequence). V trimming: 5 bases; J trimming: 0 bases; junction bases outside the gene matches: 13. CDR3 residues: CASSPRPGTGENSNQPQHF. CDR3 in DNA: TGTGCCAGCAGTCCCCGTCCCGGGACAGGGGAAAATAGCAATCAGCCCCAGCATTTT.

This rearrangement joins TRBV9 to TRBJ2-7, with TRBD1 matching 12 bases. The CDR3 length is 14 residues. Trimming took 4 bases from V and 5 from J; bases not matched to a gene: 4. Germline V gene lookup returns CDR1 SGDLS and CDR2 YYNGEE. This CDR3 is CASSPRDRGHEQYF. The CDR3 DNA sequence: TGTGCCAGCAGCCCCCGGGACAGGGGGCACGAGCAGTACTTC.

The rearrangement uses TRBV7-2 and TRBJ2-2; D is perhaps TRBD1 (5 bases). Germline values: CDR1 SGHTA, CDR2 FQGNSA. The CDR3 sequence is 15 residues long. Trimming left V 1 base short and J 6 bases short, with 12 bases between. CDR3 sequence reads: CASSLVIGVAGELFF. In DNA, the CDR3 is TGTGCCAGCAGCTTAGTAATAGGGGTCGCCGGGGAGCTGTTTTTT. Together with reference TRBV7-2 and TRBJ2-2, the CDR3 gives the full variable domain: GAGVSQSPSNKVTEKGKDVELRCDPISGHTALYWYRQSLGQGLEFLIYFQGNSAPDKSGLPSDRFSAERTGGSVSTLTIQRTQQEDSAVYLCASSLVIGVAGELFFGEGSRLTVL.

The V and J genes are TRBV7-2 and TRBJ2-3, with TRBD2 matching 14 bases. The CDR3 sequence is 17 residues long. Germline CDR1 and CDR2: SGHTA and FQGNSA. J gave up 5 bases and V 4 bases, and 8 bases lay outside the gene matches. CDR3: CASSSRRTSGGLDTQYF. The CDR3 bases are TGTGCCAGCAGCTCCCGACGGACTAGCGGGGGGTTAGATACGCAGTATTTT.